Listed below are T cell receptor beta chains from one sample, sequenced in a study of blood T cell repertoires in COVID-19. TCRdb's table, derived via immunoSEQ multiplex PCR, lists solely in-frame clones and lacks some. Among some 120,000 clones, roughly nine tenths were seen once, and the ten largest hold approximately 1.7%. The specimen was peripheral blood. Receptor source: a human donor with active COVID-19. The donor label of this sample is uncertain. Both conserved end residues are part of each CDR3.

v_call cdr3_aa
TRBV6-2/TRBV6-3 CASSYSGGQGSYF
TRBV4-1 CASSPNPSGAGELFF
TRBV18 CASSRGTSGYEQYF
TRBV5-4 CASSWDRRTYEQYF
TRBV5-6 CASSLDRAAVF
TRBV4-2 CASSPSTGTNYGYTF
TRBV7-8 CASSSGGPHPQQYF
TRBV6-5 CASSYSERGGYNEQFF
TRBV11-2 CASSLDRLYGYTF
TRBV7-2 CASSIYRVQTMNTEAFF
TRBV6-6 CATLRSGTANTEAFF
TRBV7-3 CASSLIAGTSGGYNEQFF
TRBV18 CASSLQRGGLDEQFF
TRBV19 CASSIGGGQILKSGYTF
TRBV6-1 CASSERSGGAGGTDTQYF
TRBV10-3 CAISEPGQGNTEAFF
TRBV7-6 CASSSKDMETQYF
TRBV28 CASSLNWNTGELFF
TRBV7-2 CASSLSGGLDTGELFF
TRBV9 CASSETGTNEQFF
TRBV6-2/TRBV6-3 CASSLQFLNYGYTF
TRBV5-4 CASSLTGFGSDTQYF
TRBV6-6 CASSLTGKSSPLHF
TRBV5-6 CASSFPTTSNTEAFF
TRBV19 CASSIDWTGLSGNTIYF
TRBV28 CASRPIPVNSPLHF
TRBV28 CASSSASAGNQPQHF
TRBV7-9 CASSNNNRDRGLSGAGELFF
TRBV11-2 CASSPVKLAGGGDTQYF
TRBV12-3/TRBV12-4 CASSFRGSETQYF
TRBV12-3/TRBV12-4 CASSYSNTGELFF
TRBV9 CASSGQGNSPLHF
TRBV7-2 CASSLARVQQGALAKNIQYF
TRBV14 CASSLGTGANTEAFF
TRBV19 CASSIGGTSGNTIYF
TRBV2 CASSESGFWNGELFF
TRBV19 CASSIGFPTGFGGYTF
TRBV7-9 CASVIPGGNYGYTF
TRBV2 CASSETGTKEKLFF
TRBV6-6 CASSYGQAKLFF
TRBV7-6 CASSPWTGTNEKLFF
TRBV20-1 CSASAQGANTGELFF
TRBV5-4 CASSLASGGENEQFF
TRBV13 CASSPLTSGGLSYEQYF
TRBV7-2 CASSPKGTSGGFTYNEQFF
TRBV7-9 CASSLSRQGYGYTF
TRBV7-2 CASSLALAGGQETQYF
TRBV19 CASSHRASYEQYF
TRBV6-1 CASSEGVSEAFF
TRBV7-2 CASSRYRRRGWPDTQYF
TRBV14 CASSRQFTTNEKLFF
TRBV3-1/TRBV3-2 CASSQYHRGNHEQFF
TRBV6-2/TRBV6-3 CASSYPGNEEQYF
TRBV19 CASSISRGEAFF
TRBV27 CASSGTRVAVGGYTF
TRBV18 CASSQGQGFTDTGELFF
TRBV27 CASSLTRSYNEQFF
TRBV18 CASSPDTFRNGYTF
TRBV7-2 CASSRDRGYEQYF